This is a list of T cell receptor beta chains from one sample in a study of cytomegalovirus exposure and HLA in healthy donors. The repertoire was sequenced with immunoSEQ multiplex PCR; TCRdb's copy has only in-frame clones and lacks some. Of approximately 150,000 clones detected, around 78% appear once; the ten largest clones hold around 1.5%. The sample taken for sequencing was PBMCs. These TCRs come from a man aged 40-49 years in good health and CMV-seronegative. CDR3s include the opening cysteine and the closing phenylalanine or tryptophan. Each record gives: CDR3 DNA, CDR3 protein, CDR3 length, J gene, clone size, D gene, V gene. D genes are given only for firm matches. Clone size, where shown, is once, few, many, or a class for clones that have expanded.

cdr3_nt: TGTGCCAGCAGGACTCAGGGGGAATCGGGCTATGGCTACACCTTC
cdr3_aa: CASRTQGESGYGYTF
cdr3_length: 15
j_call: TRBJ1-2
clone_size: few
d_call: TRBD1
v_call: TRBV6-1

cdr3_nt: TGTGCCACCAGCAGAGATGACAGGGGACCTAACTATGGCTACACCTTC
cdr3_aa: CATSRDDRGPNYGYTF
cdr3_length: 16
j_call: TRBJ1-2
clone_size: .
d_call: TRBD1
v_call: TRBV15

cdr3_nt: TGTGCCAGCAGTGTAGACAGCGCCCAAAGGATTAATGGCTACACCTTC
cdr3_aa: CASSVDSAQRINGYTF
cdr3_length: 16
j_call: TRBJ1-2
clone_size: .
d_call: .
v_call: TRBV6-1

cdr3_nt: TGTGCCAGCAGCTTTTGGGACAGAGACCTTGAAGCTTTCTTT
cdr3_aa: CASSFWDRDLEAFF
cdr3_length: 14
j_call: TRBJ1-1
clone_size: .
d_call: TRBD1
v_call: TRBV5-8

cdr3_nt: TGCAGCGTTGAAGATATAGGCGGGAGTACAGCTTACGAGCAGTACTTC
cdr3_aa: CSVEDIGGSTAYEQYF
cdr3_length: 16
j_call: TRBJ2-7
clone_size: .
d_call: TRBD2
v_call: TRBV29-1

cdr3_nt: TGTGCCAGCAGCTTTTACCCACTAGCTGCCAATGAGCAGTTCTTC
cdr3_aa: CASSFYPLAANEQFF
cdr3_length: 15
j_call: TRBJ2-1
clone_size: .
d_call: .
v_call: TRBV7-3

cdr3_nt: TGCGCCAGCAGCTTGGGCCCGGGACTCCAGGTAGGAGAGACCCAGTACTTC
cdr3_aa: CASSLGPGLQVGETQYF
cdr3_length: 17
j_call: TRBJ2-5
clone_size: .
d_call: .
v_call: TRBV5-1

cdr3_nt: TGTGCCAGCAGCCCTTCCGGGTTTGGAACCGGGGAGCTGTTTTTT
cdr3_aa: CASSPSGFGTGELFF
cdr3_length: 15
j_call: TRBJ2-2
clone_size: .
d_call: .
v_call: TRBV7-9

cdr3_nt: TGTGCCAGCAGCTTTAGGGGCCAGGGGGCAGATAATGAGCAGTTCTTC
cdr3_aa: CASSFRGQGADNEQFF
cdr3_length: 16
j_call: TRBJ2-1
clone_size: .
d_call: TRBD1
v_call: TRBV7-9

cdr3_nt: TGCGCCAGCAGCCAAGACAGGGAAGGGGCCACTGAAGCTTTCTTT
cdr3_aa: CASSQDREGATEAFF
cdr3_length: 15
j_call: TRBJ1-1
clone_size: .
d_call: .
v_call: TRBV4-1